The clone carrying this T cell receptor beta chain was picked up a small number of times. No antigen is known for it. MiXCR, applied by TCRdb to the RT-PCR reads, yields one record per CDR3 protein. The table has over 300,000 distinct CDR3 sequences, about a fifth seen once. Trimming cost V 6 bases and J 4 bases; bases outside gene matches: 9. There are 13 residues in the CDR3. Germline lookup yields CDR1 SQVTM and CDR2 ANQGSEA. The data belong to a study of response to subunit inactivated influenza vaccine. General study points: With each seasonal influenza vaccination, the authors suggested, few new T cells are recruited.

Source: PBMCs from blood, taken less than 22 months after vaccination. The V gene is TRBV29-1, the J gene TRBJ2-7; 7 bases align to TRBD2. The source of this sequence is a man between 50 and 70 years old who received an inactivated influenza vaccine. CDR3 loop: CSVIRDYQYEQYF. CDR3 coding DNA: TGCAGCGTGATCCGGGACTATCAATACGAGCAGTACTTC.